The entry that follows covers one T cell receptor (beta chain) sequence. These data are taken from a study of blood T cell repertoires in COVID-19. Study context: Nucleic acid was either cDNA or gDNA, and it came from T cells, B-cell-depleted T cells, or PBMCs.

Symptom resolution, clearance, or two negative PCRs marked donors in Cohort 3 as recovered. Germline V lookup: CDR1 LNHDA, CDR2 SQIVND (reference sequence). V was clipped by 4 bases and J by 2 bases, with 11 bases between them. CDR3 length: 14 amino acids. The data were produced by immunoSEQ multiplex PCR, yet TCRdb's version contains in-frame clones alone and is incomplete. The data show over 300,000 clones, about 91% seen once. This sequence was found in a woman between 40 and 55 years old who had recovered from COVID-19. Sequenced input: PBMCs or T cells enriched from blood (not recorded which). The chain couples TRBV19 to TRBJ1-1; TRBD1 is a possible D gene (5 bases). The CDR3 DNA sequence: TGTGCCAGTAGTAGTAGGGGATTCAACACTGAAGCTTTCTTT. Its protein is CASSSRGFNTEAFF.